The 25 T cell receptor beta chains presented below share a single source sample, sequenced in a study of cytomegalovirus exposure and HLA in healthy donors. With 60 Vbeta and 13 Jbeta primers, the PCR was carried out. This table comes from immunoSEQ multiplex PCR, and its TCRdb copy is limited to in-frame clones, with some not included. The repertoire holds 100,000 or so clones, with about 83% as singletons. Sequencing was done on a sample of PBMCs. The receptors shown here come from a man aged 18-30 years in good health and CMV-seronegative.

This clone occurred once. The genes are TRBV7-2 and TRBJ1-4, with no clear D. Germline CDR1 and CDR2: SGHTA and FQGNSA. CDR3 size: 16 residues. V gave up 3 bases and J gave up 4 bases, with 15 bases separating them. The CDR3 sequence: CASSLFSHNSNEKLFF. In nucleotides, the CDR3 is TGTGCCAGCAGCTTGTTTTCCCACAACAGTAATGAAAAACTGTTTTTT.

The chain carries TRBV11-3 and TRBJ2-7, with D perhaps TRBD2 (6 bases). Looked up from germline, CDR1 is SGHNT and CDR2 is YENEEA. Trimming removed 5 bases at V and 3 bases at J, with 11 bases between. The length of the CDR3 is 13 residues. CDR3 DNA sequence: TGTGCCAGCAGCCGCACCGGGGGCTACGAGCAGTACTTC. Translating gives CASSRTGGYEQYF.

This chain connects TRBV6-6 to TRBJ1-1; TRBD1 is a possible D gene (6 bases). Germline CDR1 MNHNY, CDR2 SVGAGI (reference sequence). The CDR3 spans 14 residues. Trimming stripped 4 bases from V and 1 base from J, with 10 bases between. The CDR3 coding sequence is TGTGCCAGCAGTTTTGGGGGCTCGAACACTGAAGCTTTCTTT. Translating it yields CASSFGGSNTEAFF.

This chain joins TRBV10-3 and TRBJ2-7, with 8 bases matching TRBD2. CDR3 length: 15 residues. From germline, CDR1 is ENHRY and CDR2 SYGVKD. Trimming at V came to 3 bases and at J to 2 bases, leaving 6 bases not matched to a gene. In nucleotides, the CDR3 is TGTGCCATCAGTGACCCGAGCGGGAGCCCCTACGAGCAGTACTTC. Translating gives CAISDPSGSPYEQYF.

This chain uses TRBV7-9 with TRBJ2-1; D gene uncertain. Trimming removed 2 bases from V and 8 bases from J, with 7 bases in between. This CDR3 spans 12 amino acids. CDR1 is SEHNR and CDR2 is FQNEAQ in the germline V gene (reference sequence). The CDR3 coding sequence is TGTGCCAGCAGCTTAACTCCCCATGAGCAGTTCTTC. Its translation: CASSLTPHEQFF.

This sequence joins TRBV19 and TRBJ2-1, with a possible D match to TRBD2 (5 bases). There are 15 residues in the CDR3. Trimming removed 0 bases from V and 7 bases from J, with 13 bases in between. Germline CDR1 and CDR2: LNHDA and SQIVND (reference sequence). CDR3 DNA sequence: TGTGCCAGTAGTATAGAGGGGAGCCTCTGGAATGAGCAGTTCTTC. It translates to CASSIEGSLWNEQFF.

The CDR3 loop is CASRPGQLGLTEAFF. CDR3 sequence (DNA): TGTGCCAGCAGGCCGGGACAATTGGGCTTGACTGAAGCTTTCTTT. The rearrangement joins TRBV7-8 to TRBJ1-1; tentative D call: TRBD1 (6 bases). The CDR3 totals 15 residues. The V and J ends lost 6 bases and 5 bases respectively, with 19 bases between them. CDR1 and CDR2 from the germline V gene are SGHVS and FQNEAQ.

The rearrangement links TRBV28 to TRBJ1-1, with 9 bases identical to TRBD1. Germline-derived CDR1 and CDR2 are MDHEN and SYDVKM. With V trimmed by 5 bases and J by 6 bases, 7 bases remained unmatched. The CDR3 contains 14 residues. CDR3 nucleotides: TGTGCCAGCAGTGCCCGGGACAGGGTTTCTGAAGCTTTCTTT. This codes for CASSARDRVSEAFF.

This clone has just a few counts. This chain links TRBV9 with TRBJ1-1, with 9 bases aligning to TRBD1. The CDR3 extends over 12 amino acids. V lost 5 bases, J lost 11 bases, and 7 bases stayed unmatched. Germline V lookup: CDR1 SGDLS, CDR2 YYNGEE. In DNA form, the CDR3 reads TGTGCCAGCAGTGGACAGGGGAGTAGGGCTTTCTTT. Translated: CASSGQGSRAFF.

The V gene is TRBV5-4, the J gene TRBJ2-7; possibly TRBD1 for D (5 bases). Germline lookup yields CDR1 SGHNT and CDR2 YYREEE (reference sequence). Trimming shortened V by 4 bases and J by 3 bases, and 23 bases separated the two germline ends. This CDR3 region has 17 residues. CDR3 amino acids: CASSQWGLGAENYEQYF. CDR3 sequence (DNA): TGTGCCAGCAGCCAGTGGGGCCTTGGGGCTGAAAACTACGAGCAGTACTTC.

The CDR3 nucleotides are TGTGCCAGCAGCCTACCCCCTCCCCAAGAGACCCAGTACTTC. It translates to CASSLPPPQETQYF. The chain is built from TRBV7-9 and TRBJ2-5, with D unclear. Germline V gives CDR1 SEHNR, CDR2 FQNEAQ (reference sequence). Between the trimmed V and J ends, which lost 5 bases and 1 base, there was a span of 11 bases. The CDR3 sequence is 14 residues long.

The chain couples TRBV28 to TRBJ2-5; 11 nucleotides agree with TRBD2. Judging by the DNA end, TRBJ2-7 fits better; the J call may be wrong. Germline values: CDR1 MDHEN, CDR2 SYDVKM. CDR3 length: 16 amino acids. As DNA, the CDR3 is TGTGCCAGCAGTTCCCGACTAGCGGGGTTCACCTACGAGCAGTACTTC. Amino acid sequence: CASSSRLAGFTYEQYF.

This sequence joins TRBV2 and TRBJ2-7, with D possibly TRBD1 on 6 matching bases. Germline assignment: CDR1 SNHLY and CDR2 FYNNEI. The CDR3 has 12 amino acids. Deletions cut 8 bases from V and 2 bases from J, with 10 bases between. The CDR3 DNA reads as TGTGCCAGCGTGCGACAGGCCTACGAGCAGTACTTC. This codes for CASVRQAYEQYF.

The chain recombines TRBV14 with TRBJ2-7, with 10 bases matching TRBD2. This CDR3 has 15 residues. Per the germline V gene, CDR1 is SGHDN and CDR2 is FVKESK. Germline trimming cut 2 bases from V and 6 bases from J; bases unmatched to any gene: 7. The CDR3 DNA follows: TGTGCCAGCAGCCAATCAGCGGGAGGGCCGGTCGAGCAGTACTTC. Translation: CASSQSAGGPVEQYF.

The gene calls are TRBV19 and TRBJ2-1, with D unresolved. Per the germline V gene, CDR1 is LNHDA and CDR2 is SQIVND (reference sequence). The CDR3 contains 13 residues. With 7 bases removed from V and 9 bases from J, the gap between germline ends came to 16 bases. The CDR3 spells CASTLFGLGEQFF. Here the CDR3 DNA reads TGTGCCAGTACACTATTTGGCCTCGGTGAGCAGTTCTTC.

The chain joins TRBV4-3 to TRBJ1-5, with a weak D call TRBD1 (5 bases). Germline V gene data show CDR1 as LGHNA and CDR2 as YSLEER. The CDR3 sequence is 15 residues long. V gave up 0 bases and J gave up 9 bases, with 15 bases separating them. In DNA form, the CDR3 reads TGCGCCAGCAGCCAAGAGATTGGGGGGGGAAGGCCCCAGCATTTT. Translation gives CASSQEIGGGRPQHF.

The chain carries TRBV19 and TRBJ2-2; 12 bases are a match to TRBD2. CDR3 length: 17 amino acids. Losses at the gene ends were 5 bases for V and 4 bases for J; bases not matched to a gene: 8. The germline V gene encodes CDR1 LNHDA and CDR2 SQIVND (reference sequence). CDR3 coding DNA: TGTGCCAGTAGTCCATCAGGACTAGCGGGATTCACCGGGGAGCTGTTTTTT. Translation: CASSPSGLAGFTGELFF.

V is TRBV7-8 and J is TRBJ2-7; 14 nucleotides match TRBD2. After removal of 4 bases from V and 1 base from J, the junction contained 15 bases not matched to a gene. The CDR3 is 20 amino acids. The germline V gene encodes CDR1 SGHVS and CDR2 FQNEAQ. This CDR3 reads CASSSQRLAGGPSVSYEQYF. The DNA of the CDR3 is TGTGCCAGCAGCTCCCAGCGACTAGCGGGAGGGCCGTCTGTTTCCTACGAGCAGTACTTC. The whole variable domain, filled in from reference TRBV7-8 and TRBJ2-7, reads GAGVSQSPRYKVAKRGQDVALRCDPISGHVSLFWYQQALGQGPEFLTYFQNEAQLDKSGLPSDRFFAERPEGSVSTLKIQRTQQEDSAVYLCASSSQRLAGGPSVSYEQYFGPGTRLTVT.

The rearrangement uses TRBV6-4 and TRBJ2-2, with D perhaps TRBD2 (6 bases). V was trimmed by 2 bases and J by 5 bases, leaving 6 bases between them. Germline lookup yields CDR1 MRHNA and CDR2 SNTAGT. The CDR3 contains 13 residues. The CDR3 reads CASSDGGTGELFF. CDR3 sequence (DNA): TGTGCCAGCAGTGACGGGGGGACCGGGGAGCTGTTTTTT.

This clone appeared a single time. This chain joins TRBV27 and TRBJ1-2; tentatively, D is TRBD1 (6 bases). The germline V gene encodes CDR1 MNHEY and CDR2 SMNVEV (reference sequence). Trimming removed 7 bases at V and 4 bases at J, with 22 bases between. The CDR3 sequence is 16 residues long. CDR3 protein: CASTKQGHDAPYGYTF. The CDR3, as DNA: TGTGCCAGCACCAAACAGGGACACGACGCGCCCTATGGCTACACCTTC.

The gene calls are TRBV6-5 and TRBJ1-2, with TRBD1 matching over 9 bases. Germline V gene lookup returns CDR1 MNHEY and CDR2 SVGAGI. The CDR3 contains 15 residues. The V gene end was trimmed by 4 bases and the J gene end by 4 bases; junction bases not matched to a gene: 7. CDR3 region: CASSSPDRGTYGYTF. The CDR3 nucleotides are TGTGCCAGCAGTTCCCCGGACAGGGGAACCTATGGCTACACCTTC.

The CDR3 nucleotides read TGTGCCAGCAGTTACGGGACAGGGGCCTACGAGCAGTACTTC. Its protein product is CASSYGTGAYEQYF. This rearrangement joins TRBV27 to TRBJ2-7; 10 bases align to TRBD1. V gave up 4 bases and J gave up 2 bases; unmatched junction bases: 2. Germline V lookup: CDR1 MNHEY, CDR2 SMNVEV (reference sequence). There are 14 residues in the CDR3.

CDR3 protein: CASSQDSGSIEQFF. CDR3 bases: TGCGCCAGCAGCCAAGATAGCGGGAGTATTGAGCAGTTCTTC. The genes are TRBV4-3 and TRBJ2-1; TRBD2 aligns across 9 bases. Germline values: CDR1 LGHNA, CDR2 YSLEER. The J segment lost 9 bases and the V segment lost 0 bases, leaving 3 bases of the junction unmatched. CDR3 length: 14 residues.

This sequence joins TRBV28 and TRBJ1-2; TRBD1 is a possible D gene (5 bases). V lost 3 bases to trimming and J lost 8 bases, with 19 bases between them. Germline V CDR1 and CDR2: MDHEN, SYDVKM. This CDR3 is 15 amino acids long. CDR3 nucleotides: TGTGCCAGCAGTTTGGGCAGTGGGGCTGGGGGGGGCTACACCTTC. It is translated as CASSLGSGAGGGYTF.

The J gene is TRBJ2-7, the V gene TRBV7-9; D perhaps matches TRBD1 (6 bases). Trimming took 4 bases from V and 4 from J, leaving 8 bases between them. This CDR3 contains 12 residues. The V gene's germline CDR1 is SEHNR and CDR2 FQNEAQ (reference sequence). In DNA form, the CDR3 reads TGTGCCAGCAGCTCAGGGGATTACGAGCAGTACTTC. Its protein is CASSSGDYEQYF.